The 21 T cell receptor beta chains presented below share a single source sample, sequenced in a study. Sequencing was performed with immunoSEQ multiplex PCR; in TCRdb, only in-frame clones are kept and a portion is missing. The sample lists tens of thousands of clones, just over 90% occurring once. The sample taken for sequencing was PBMCs. Source of these receptors: a man between 40 and 49 years old with rheumatoid arthritis.

The rearrangement uses TRBV5-8 and TRBJ2-3; D gene ambiguous. V lost 0 bases to trimming and J lost 4 bases, with 12 bases between them. The CDR3 has 15 residues. The germline V gene has CDR1 SGHTS and CDR2 YDEGEE. The CDR3, as DNA: TGTGCCAGCAGCTTGGCCGAAAACTGGCCAGATACGCAGTATTTT. This codes for CASSLAENWPDTQYF.

This clone was found once. The chain employs TRBV7-6 and TRBJ2-2, with 8 bases lining up with TRBD1. J was trimmed by 3 bases and V by 4 bases; bases with no gene match: 4. CDR3 size: 15 residues. Germline values: CDR1 SGHVS, CDR2 FNYEAQ. The CDR3 protein is CASSSGTGYTGELFF. The CDR3 coding sequence is TGTGCCAGCAGCTCCGGGACAGGTTACACCGGGGAGCTGTTTTTT.

The V gene is TRBV5-1, the J gene TRBJ2-1, with 10 nucleotides matching TRBD1. Germline V gene data show CDR1 as SGHRS and CDR2 as YFSETQ. CDR3 length: 16 residues. Trimming at V came to 1 base and at J to 6 bases, leaving 7 bases not matched to a gene. The chain's CDR3 is CASSLNPRDRGNEQFF. The CDR3 region has the DNA TGCGCCAGCAGCTTGAACCCCCGGGACAGGGGCAATGAGCAGTTCTTC.

This clone was counted only a few times. J is TRBJ2-7 and V is TRBV9; 14 bases match TRBD2. Germline values: CDR1 SGDLS, CDR2 YYNGEE. V was pared by 4 bases and J by 2 bases, with 5 bases of the junction left unmatched. The CDR3 consists of 16 residues. The CDR3 sequence is CASSMGLAGAPYEQYF. As DNA, the CDR3 is TGTGCCAGCAGCATGGGACTAGCGGGAGCCCCCTACGAGCAGTACTTC.

The chain has TRBV14 and TRBJ1-3; D call uncertain. V shed 1 base and J shed 0 bases, with 7 bases lying between them. Germline V lookup: CDR1 SGHDN, CDR2 FVKESK. CDR3 length: 15 amino acids. The CDR3 loop reads CASSQARSSGNTIYF. The CDR3, as DNA: TGTGCCAGCAGCCAAGCGCGGAGCTCTGGAAACACCATATATTTT.

The chain has TRBV3-1 (or the pseudogene TRBV3-2) and TRBJ2-1, with D perhaps TRBD2 (5 bases). The CDR3 has 15 residues. V was trimmed by 0 bases and J by 5 bases, leaving 11 bases between them. Germline V gene data show CDR1 as LGHDT and CDR2 as YNNKEL (reference sequence). The CDR3 DNA is TGTGCCAGCAGCCAAGATCTCCTGCGGGACAATGAGCAGTTCTTC. Its translation: CASSQDLLRDNEQFF.

V usage is TRBV3-1 (or the pseudogene TRBV3-2) and J usage is TRBJ2-7; 8 nucleotides match TRBD1. CDR3 length: 16 amino acids. Germline assignment: CDR1 LGHDT and CDR2 YNNKEL (reference sequence). V gave up 5 bases and J gave up 1 base; unmatched junction bases: 10. This CDR3 is CASSSPGTGGSYEQYF. The CDR3, as DNA: TGTGCCAGCAGCTCTCCCGGGACAGGTGGATCCTACGAGCAGTACTTC.

This chain connects TRBV19 to TRBJ1-1, with TRBD1 identical over 10 bases. J gave up 4 bases and V 5 bases, and 10 bases lay outside the gene matches. The CDR3 runs to 16 residues. The germline gives CDR1 LNHDA, CDR2 SQIVND (reference sequence). Written as DNA, the CDR3 is TGTGCCAGTAGTGCCCTGACAGGGGGCGGGGGCACTGAAGCTTTCTTT. Its translation: CASSALTGGGGTEAFF.

The chain uses TRBV30 and TRBJ1-4; TRBD1 might be the D (6 bases). Trimming took 4 bases from V and 10 from J, leaving 22 bases between them. From germline, CDR1 is GTSNPN and CDR2 SVGIG (reference sequence). This CDR3 contains 15 residues. Here the CDR3 DNA reads TGTGCCTGGACCCCCCGGGACACCCTTAACGGAAAACTGTTTTTT. Encoded protein: CAWTPRDTLNGKLFF.

This chain connects TRBV19 to TRBJ2-1; D is perhaps TRBD1 (5 bases). The V gene's germline CDR1 is LNHDA and CDR2 SQIVND (reference sequence). Trimming stripped 0 bases from V and 0 bases from J, with 21 bases between. This CDR3 has 20 amino acids. As DNA, the CDR3 is TGTGCCAGTAGTATAGATCAAATAGTCTACAGAGACAGCTCCTACAATGAGCAGTTCTTC. Protein sequence: CASSIDQIVYRDSSYNEQFF.

The chain links TRBV4-1 to TRBJ1-4; TRBD1 matches 9 bases. The CDR3 is 15 residues long. Trimming cost V 4 bases and J 5 bases; bases outside gene matches: 5. Germline V gene lookup returns CDR1 MGHRA and CDR2 YSYEKL. The CDR3 protein is CASSLPGTGNEKLFF. The DNA for the CDR3 is TGCGCCAGCAGCCTTCCCGGGACAGGGAATGAAAAACTGTTTTTT.

A remark on this clone: This sample includes further DNA sequences coding for the same CDR3. CDR3 DNA: TGTGCCAGCAGTTCTCTCTACGAGCAGTACTTC. Translating it yields CASSSLYEQYF. The genes are TRBV12-3 or TRBV12-4 and TRBJ2-7, with no clear D. Trimming pared 4 bases from V and 3 bases from J, leaving 4 bases between. The CDR3 loop spans 11 amino acids.

In its sample, this clone was seen once. CDR3 in amino acids: CASSPPRQGITDTQYF. The DNA for the CDR3 is TGTGCCAGCTCACCACCACGACAGGGGATCACAGATACGCAGTATTTT. This sequence joins TRBV18 and TRBJ2-3, with 8 bases lining up with TRBD1. The CDR3 covers 16 residues. With V trimmed by 0 bases and J by 2 bases, 4 bases remained unmatched. The germline V gene encodes CDR1 KGHSH and CDR2 LQKENI. Using reference TRBV18 and TRBJ2-3 for the parts outside the CDR3, the full variable domain is NAGVMQNPRHLVRRRGQEARLRCSPMKGHSHVYWYRQLPEEGLKFMVYLQKENIIDESGMPKERFSAEFPKEGPSILRIQQVVRGDSAAYFCASSPPRQGITDTQYFGPGTRLTVL.

This CDR3 is CASSWEYQETQYF. The CDR3 nucleotides read TGCGCCAGCAGCTGGGAGTACCAAGAGACCCAGTACTTC. The chain is built from TRBV5-1 and TRBJ2-5, with a tentative D call TRBD2 (5 bases). CDR1 is SGHRS and CDR2 is YFSETQ in the germline V gene. Trimming pared 3 bases from V and 0 bases from J, leaving 6 bases between. The CDR3 sequence is 13 residues long.

The J gene is TRBJ2-5, the V gene TRBV6-5; D could derive from TRBD1 or TRBD2 (5 bases each). The CDR3 is 13 amino acids. Trimming removed 4 bases at V and 3 bases at J, with 9 bases between. CDR1 is MNHEY, CDR2 SVGAGI, per germline. This CDR3 is CASSSGTKETQYF. The CDR3 DNA reads TGTGCCAGCAGTTCCGGGACCAAAGAGACCCAGTACTTC.

This clone was seen a single time. V gene TRBV6-5 combines with J gene TRBJ1-2, with 10 bases identical to TRBD1. The CDR3 totals 15 residues. The germline gives CDR1 MNHEY, CDR2 SVGAGI. Trimming at V came to 6 bases and at J to 5 bases, leaving 9 bases not matched to a gene. The CDR3 sequence is CASSTLGQGGYGYTF. The CDR3 DNA follows: TGTGCCAGCAGCACCCTTGGACAGGGGGGGTATGGCTACACCTTC.

The gene calls are TRBV10-3 and TRBJ2-2, with TRBD1 matching 7 bases. Germline values: CDR1 ENHRY, CDR2 SYGVKD. V trimming: 2 bases; J trimming: 6 bases; junction bases outside the gene matches: 3. The CDR3 is 14 residues long. The CDR3 here is CAISEPTGAGELFF. The CDR3 DNA reads TGTGCCATCAGTGAGCCTACAGGGGCCGGGGAGCTGTTTTTT.

The rearrangement links TRBV10-3 to TRBJ1-1, with 7 bases lining up with TRBD1. Unmatched junction bases numbered 8, after V lost 5 bases and J lost 2 bases. This CDR3 has 15 residues. Germline-derived CDR1 and CDR2 are ENHRY and SYGVKD. CDR3: CAISTRQGGNTEAFF. In DNA, the CDR3 is TGTGCCATCAGTACCCGACAGGGAGGAAACACTGAAGCTTTCTTT.

V gene TRBV24-1 combines with J gene TRBJ2-3; 8 bases line up with TRBD1. CDR1 KGHDR and CDR2 SFDVKD come from the germline V gene. With V trimmed by 5 bases and J by 3 bases, 21 bases remained unmatched. The CDR3 loop spans 20 amino acids. The DNA of the CDR3 is TGTGCCACCAGTGCCCCCTGGACAGGGAAAGGGGTGGTAAGGACAGATACGCAGTATTTT. It translates to CATSAPWTGKGVVRTDTQYF.

This sequence joins TRBV2 and TRBJ1-2, with 9 positions matching TRBD1. The CDR3 sequence is 14 residues long. The J segment lost 4 bases and the V segment lost 3 bases, leaving 3 bases of the junction unmatched. From germline, CDR1 is SNHLY and CDR2 FYNNEI. For the CDR3, the DNA is TGTGCCAGCAGTGATCACAGGGGGCCCTATGGCTACACCTTC. Protein product: CASSDHRGPYGYTF.

The chain carries TRBV11-2 and TRBJ2-1; D is uncertain. Germline CDR1 is SGHAT and CDR2 is FQNNGV. The CDR3 has 18 residues. V was cut by 3 bases and J by 4 bases, with 22 bases left in between. CDR3 coding DNA: TGTGCCAGCAGCTTGTTTTCCCCCCGGGCCGCCGGTTACAATGAGCAGTTCTTC. It translates to CASSLFSPRAAGYNEQFF.